This T cell receptor beta chain was obtained from a study of blood T cell repertoires in COVID-19. The overall study: Collection of acute and convalescent COVID-19 samples took place in the United States, Italy and Spain. PBMCs, B-cell-depleted T cells, or T cells were the source of the cDNA or gDNA that made up the material.

This CDR3 spans 15 amino acids. Trimming removed 0 bases from V and 7 bases from J; junction bases left unmatched: 4. Per the germline V gene, CDR1 is SGHRS and CDR2 is YFSETQ. Per the original data handling: Amplification from reference gene primers served as the basis for estimated nucleated cell counts. The data were produced by immunoSEQ multiplex PCR, yet TCRdb's version contains in-frame clones alone and is incomplete. The DNA gave D and trimming, while V, J and clone size come from that table. The table has approximately 89,000 clones, 85% to 95% seen once. The sample was peripheral blood. The clonotype comes from a woman aged 55-75 years with active COVID-19. J is TRBJ1-4 and V is TRBV5-1, with 9 bases matching TRBD1. The CDR3 protein is CASSLAGQGPEKLFF. CDR3 bases: TGCGCCAGCAGCTTGGCCGGACAGGGGCCTGAAAAACTGTTTTTT.